This T cell receptor (beta chain) was profiled in a study of T cell changes during pregnancy in multiple sclerosis. Some clones are missing from TCRdb's copy, which holds only in-frame ones; the method was immunoSEQ multiplex PCR. The sample has 35,000 or so clones; 91% are singletons. This specimen consisted of CD4+ T cells from peripheral blood mononuclear cells, obtained in the third trimester of pregnancy. The TCR originated in a female donor in good health, enrolled as a control in a pregnancy study.

In DNA, the CDR3 is TGCAGCGTCGCCGGGACTAGCGGGAGGGGGGAGACCCAGTACTTC. This gives the protein CSVAGTSGRGETQYF. This rearrangement joins TRBV29-1 to TRBJ2-5; 16 nucleotides agree with TRBD2. V was clipped by 6 bases and J by 5 bases; unmatched bases: 6. Germline V gene sequence: CDR1 SQVTM, CDR2 ANQGSEA. CDR3 size: 15 residues.